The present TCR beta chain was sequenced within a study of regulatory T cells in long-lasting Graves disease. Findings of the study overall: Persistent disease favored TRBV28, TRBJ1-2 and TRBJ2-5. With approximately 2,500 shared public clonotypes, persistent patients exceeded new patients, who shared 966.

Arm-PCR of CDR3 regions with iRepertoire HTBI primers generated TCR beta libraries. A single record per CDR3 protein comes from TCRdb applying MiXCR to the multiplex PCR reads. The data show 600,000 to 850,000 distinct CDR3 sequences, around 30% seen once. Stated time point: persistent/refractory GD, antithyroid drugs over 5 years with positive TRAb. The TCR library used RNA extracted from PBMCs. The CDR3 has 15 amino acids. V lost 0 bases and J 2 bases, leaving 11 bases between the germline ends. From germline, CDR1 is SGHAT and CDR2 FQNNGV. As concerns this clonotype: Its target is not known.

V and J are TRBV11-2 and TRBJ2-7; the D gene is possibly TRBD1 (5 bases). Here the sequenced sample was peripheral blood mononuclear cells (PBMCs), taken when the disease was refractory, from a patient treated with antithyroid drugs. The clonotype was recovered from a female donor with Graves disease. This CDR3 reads CASSLDSAGTYEQYF. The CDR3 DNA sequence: TGTGCCAGCAGCTTAGATTCGGCAGGGACCTACGAGCAGTACTTC.